This passage covers 30 T cell receptor beta chains from one sample sequenced in a study of T cell changes during pregnancy in multiple sclerosis. Measured with immunoSEQ multiplex PCR; TCRdb has only the in-frame clones, and not every one. The sample consists of under 30,000 clones, about 88% of them appearing once. Source: CD8+ T cells from peripheral blood mononuclear cells, taken after pregnancy. All receptors come from a female donor with multiple sclerosis, enrolled in a pregnancy study.

V gene TRBV9 combines with J gene TRBJ2-3; 15 bases fit TRBD2. There are 18 residues in the CDR3. After removal of 4 bases from V and 0 bases from J, the junction contained 6 bases not matched to a gene. Germline CDR1 reads SGDLS; CDR2 reads YYNGEE. CDR3 in amino acids: CASSYFGLAGGSTDTQYF. The CDR3 DNA follows: TGTGCCAGCAGCTATTTTGGACTAGCGGGAGGGAGCACAGATACGCAGTATTTT.

The rearrangement joins TRBV4-3 to TRBJ2-3; 9 bases map to TRBD2. Per the germline V gene, CDR1 is LGHNA and CDR2 is YSLEER. This CDR3 spans 15 amino acids. The J segment lost 3 bases and the V segment lost 1 base, leaving 2 bases of the junction unmatched. The CDR3 region has the DNA TGCGCCAGCAGCCAAGGGGGACTAGCAACAGATACGCAGTATTTT. This codes for CASSQGGLATDTQYF.

This clone was seen a single time. V gene TRBV5-4 combines with J gene TRBJ2-7; D is possibly TRBD1 (5 bases). V was trimmed by 2 bases and J by 0 bases, leaving 12 bases between them. Germline-derived CDR1 and CDR2 are SGHNT and YYREEE (reference sequence). The CDR3 loop spans 15 amino acids. The CDR3, as DNA: TGTGCCAGCAGCTTAAGGCAGGGAAGCTCCTACGAGCAGTACTTC. It specifies CASSLRQGSSYEQYF.

This chain links TRBV5-8 with TRBJ2-7; perhaps TRBD1 as D (6 bases). V gave up 4 bases and J gave up 3 bases, with 14 bases separating them. The V gene's germline CDR1 is SGHTS and CDR2 YDEGEE. This CDR3 has 14 amino acids. The CDR3 is CASSPRDTDYEQYF. DNA for the CDR3: TGTGCCAGCAGCCCCCGGGACACCGACTACGAGCAGTACTTC.

This chain joins TRBV28 and TRBJ2-1; D perhaps matches TRBD2 (6 bases). V was trimmed by 5 bases and J by 8 bases, leaving 19 bases between them. The V gene's germline CDR1 is MDHEN and CDR2 SYDVKM. This CDR3 region has 15 residues. In nucleotides, the CDR3 is TGTGCCAGCAGTCCCCTCCCTCCCCCGGGGGATGAGCAGTTCTTC. It codes for CASSPLPPPGDEQFF.

This sequence joins TRBV10-1 and TRBJ2-5; 11 bases line up with TRBD1. After removal of 8 bases from V and 11 bases from J, the junction contained 19 bases not matched to a gene. The germline CDR1 and CDR2 sequences are WNHNN and SYGVQD (reference sequence). This CDR3 spans 16 amino acids. Written as DNA, the CDR3 is TGCGCCAGCCTGCAACGGACAGGGGGCAGTGCGGGGGAGCAGTACTTC. Translating gives CASLQRTGGSAGEQYF.

The chain links TRBV11-2 to TRBJ2-3; TRBD2 aligns across 11 bases. Germline V gene sequence: CDR1 SGHAT, CDR2 FQNNGV. This CDR3 has 16 amino acids. V shed 6 bases, J shed 4 bases, and the junction held 9 bases outside the gene matches. The CDR3 DNA reads TGTGCCAGCAGGCGGTCACTAGCGGGAGCCGCAGATACGCAGTATTTT. The encoded protein is CASRRSLAGAADTQYF.

The CDR3 loop reads CASLSGSGETQYF. Written as DNA, the CDR3 is TGTGCCAGCCTTTCAGGGTCTGGGGAGACCCAGTACTTC. The rearrangement uses TRBV6-5 and TRBJ2-5, with D possibly TRBD1 on 5 matching bases. Trimming removed 8 bases at V and 5 bases at J, with 15 bases between. CDR1 is MNHEY and CDR2 is SVGAGI in the germline V gene. The CDR3 extends over 13 amino acids.

V usage is TRBV27 and J usage is TRBJ2-7; 7 bases agree with TRBD1. CDR3 length: 14 amino acids. Per germline, CDR1 MNHEY and CDR2 SMNVEV (reference sequence). The junction had 10 bases not matched to a gene; V was cut back by 4 bases and J by 7 bases. CDR3 in DNA: TGTGCCAGCAGTTACGACAGGGTCCTAGGGGAGCAGTACTTC. Its protein product is CASSYDRVLGEQYF.

This chain links TRBV13 with TRBJ1-2; D gene uncertain. The CDR3 contains 14 residues. V was cut by 0 bases and J by 7 bases, with 12 bases left in between. From germline, CDR1 is PRHDT and CDR2 FYEKMQ (reference sequence). The CDR3 bases are TGTGCCAGCAGCTTAGGGGATACAGTTAGTGGCTACACCTTC. Translated, it gives CASSLGDTVSGYTF.

This chain connects TRBV7-3 to TRBJ2-1; the match to TRBD2 covers 10 bases. The CDR3 totals 14 residues. V lost 4 bases and J lost 4; bases outside the gene matches: 1. Germline V lookup: CDR1 SGHTA, CDR2 FQGTGA. The DNA of the CDR3 is TGTGCCAGCAGCTGGACTAGCGGATACAATGAGCAGTTCTTC. It encodes CASSWTSGYNEQFF.

The chain employs TRBV7-2 and TRBJ2-1, with 12 bases fitting TRBD2. This CDR3 is built from 17 residues. Germline CDR1 reads SGHTA; CDR2 reads FQGNSA. V lost 5 bases, J lost 6 bases, and 11 bases stayed unmatched. The CDR3 protein is CASSIRLAGEYSNEQFF. The CDR3 bases are TGTGCCAGCAGCATAAGACTAGCGGGAGAATATAGCAATGAGCAGTTCTTC.

V usage is TRBV27 and J usage is TRBJ2-3, with D possibly matching TRBD1 (6 bases). Germline V gene lookup returns CDR1 MNHEY and CDR2 SMNVEV (reference sequence). Trimming took 4 bases from V and 2 from J, leaving 13 bases between them. The CDR3 is 15 residues long. The CDR3: CASSSYRVATDTQYF. For the CDR3, the DNA is TGTGCCAGCAGTTCGTACAGGGTAGCCACAGATACGCAGTATTTT.

The chain couples TRBV30 to TRBJ2-7; a weak D match, TRBD2 (5 bases). Trimming removed 4 bases at V and 2 bases at J, with 12 bases between. This CDR3 contains 13 residues. The germline V gene encodes CDR1 GTSNPN and CDR2 SVGIG (reference sequence). In DNA, the CDR3 is TGTGCCTGGACCGCATCTAGCCCCTACGAGCAGTACTTC. The encoded protein is CAWTASSPYEQYF.

The genes are TRBV10-3 and TRBJ2-7; 9 bases are a match to TRBD2. The CDR3 contains 13 residues. CDR1 ENHRY and CDR2 SYGVKD come from the germline V gene. V lost 5 bases, J lost 3 bases, and 2 bases stayed unmatched. For the CDR3, the DNA is TGTGCCATCAGTCATAGCGGGGGCTACGAGCAGTACTTC. It codes for CAISHSGGYEQYF.

The V and J genes are TRBV7-6 and TRBJ2-5; D not certain. The CDR3 length is 15 residues. Trimming took off 3 bases at V and 2 bases at J, with 13 bases between the two ends. CDR1 and CDR2 (germline): SGHVS, FNYEAQ. The chain's CDR3 is CASSFGGGRQETQYF. Written as DNA, the CDR3 is TGTGCCAGCAGCTTTGGTGGCGGAAGGCAAGAGACCCAGTACTTC.

The rearrangement links TRBV19 to TRBJ2-4; D might be TRBD2 (5 bases). CDR3 length: 15 residues. Trimming shortened V by 0 bases and J by 8 bases, and 14 bases separated the two germline ends. Germline V gene sequence: CDR1 LNHDA, CDR2 SQIVND (reference sequence). In DNA form, the CDR3 reads TGTGCCAGTAGTATAGAAGTGGGAGTTTGGGACATTCAGTACTTC. This sequence encodes CASSIEVGVWDIQYF.

This clone appeared a single time. The chain has TRBV11-2 and TRBJ2-2, with 7 bases lining up with TRBD2. The V gene end was trimmed by 5 bases and the J gene end by 13 bases; junction bases not matched to a gene: 16. The CDR3 totals 15 residues. Germline loops: CDR1 SGHAT, CDR2 FQNNGV. In nucleotides, the CDR3 is TGTGCCAGCAGCGTGGGAGCGGGGCTGACGTCGGGGCTGTTTTTT. Its protein is CASSVGAGLTSGLFF.

This clone was recorded once. V gene TRBV5-4 combines with J gene TRBJ2-2; a weak D match, TRBD1 (5 bases). The germline gives CDR1 SGHNT, CDR2 YYREEE (reference sequence). The CDR3 loop spans 12 amino acids. Trimming took off 5 bases at V and 7 bases at J, with 9 bases between the two ends. CDR3 nucleotide sequence: TGTGCCAGCAGAGGGGTACACGGGGAGCTGTTTTTT. It encodes CASRGVHGELFF.

The genes are TRBV10-2 and TRBJ1-1; no clear D. Looked up from germline, CDR1 is WSHSY and CDR2 is SAAADI. CDR3 size: 14 residues. Deletions cut 0 bases from V and 1 base from J, with 6 bases between. CDR3 in DNA: TGCGCCAGCAGTGAGTCGCCGGGGAACACTGAAGCTTTCTTT. This translates into CASSESPGNTEAFF.

The chain uses TRBV15 and TRBJ2-1; TRBD1 is a possible D gene (6 bases). From germline, CDR1 is LNHNV and CDR2 YYDKDF (reference sequence). There are 13 residues in the CDR3. V lost 1 base to trimming and J lost 6 bases, with 7 bases between them. Here the CDR3 reads CATSRAGVNEQFF. The CDR3 DNA reads TGTGCCACCAGCAGAGCAGGGGTCAATGAGCAGTTCTTC.

The chain joins TRBV27 to TRBJ1-2; unclear D gene. The CDR3 is 12 residues long. The V gene lost 6 bases and the J gene lost 1 base, with 6 bases spanning the gap. Germline lookup yields CDR1 MNHEY and CDR2 SMNVEV (reference sequence). The DNA for the CDR3 is TGTGCCAGCAGAAGCGGTAACTATGGCTACACCTTC. Its translation is CASRSGNYGYTF.

The CDR3, as DNA: TGTGCCAGCGGAGTGCCGGGGGGCGATCAGTTCTTC. Translating gives CASGVPGGDQFF. The V and J genes are TRBV25-1 and TRBJ2-1, with D possibly being TRBD2 (7 bases). The CDR3 runs 12 residues. Germline CDR1 is MGHDK and CDR2 is SYGVNS. V lost 8 bases, J lost 13 bases, and 18 bases lay in between.

The J gene is TRBJ2-2, the V gene TRBV4-2; weak D call: TRBD2 (6 bases). Germline assignment: CDR1 LGHNA and CDR2 YNFKEQ. CDR3 length: 16 amino acids. V was cut by 0 bases and J by 4 bases, with 12 bases left in between. The CDR3 region is CASSQDPGVSTGELFF. The CDR3 region has the DNA TGTGCCAGCAGCCAAGATCCGGGAGTGAGCACCGGGGAGCTGTTTTTT.

This clone came up a few times. V and J are TRBV10-2 and TRBJ2-7, with 10 bases fitting TRBD2. Germline lookup yields CDR1 WSHSY and CDR2 SAAADI. The CDR3 spans 13 residues. V shed 8 bases and J 6 bases; nucleotides not matched to a gene: 7. CDR3 DNA sequence: TGCGCCAGCGGAAAGCGGGAGGGTCTCGAGCAGTACTTC. Protein: CASGKREGLEQYF.

The V call is TRBV5-6, the J call TRBJ2-5; D is uncertain. Trimming shortened V by 2 bases and J by 4 bases, and 18 bases separated the two germline ends. CDR3 length: 16 residues. CDR1 and CDR2 from the germline V gene are SGHDT and YYEEEE. The chain's CDR3 is CASSFLAETGGETQYF. CDR3 nucleotides: TGTGCCAGCAGCTTCCTCGCTGAGACGGGTGGAGAGACCCAGTACTTC.

The rearrangement links TRBV25-1 to TRBJ1-2; D unclear. The germline CDR1 and CDR2 sequences are MGHDK and SYGVNS. V was cut by 3 bases and J by 2 bases, with 10 bases left in between. This CDR3 contains 14 residues. CDR3 loop: CASSERLANYGYTF. The CDR3 DNA sequence: TGTGCCAGCAGTGAGAGACTGGCGAACTATGGCTACACCTTC.

This clone was counted once. V usage is TRBV27 and J usage is TRBJ2-3; 7 bases agree with TRBD2. This CDR3 has 14 residues. Germline V gene sequence: CDR1 MNHEY, CDR2 SMNVEV (reference sequence). J was trimmed by 1 base and V by 4 bases; bases with no gene match: 2. The CDR3: CASSSRGGTDTQYF. The CDR3 region has the DNA TGTGCCAGCAGTTCCCGGGGGGGCACAGATACGCAGTATTTT.

This clone was seen only once. V usage is TRBV11-2 and J usage is TRBJ2-1; D possibly corresponds to TRBD2 (6 bases). The length of the CDR3 is 15 residues. The germline V and J ends were trimmed by 4 bases and 0 bases, with 10 bases remaining between them. CDR1 and CDR2 (germline): SGHAT, FQNNGV. CDR3 in amino acids: CASSYAGISYNEQFF. The DNA of the CDR3 is TGTGCCAGCAGCTACGCGGGAATCTCCTACAATGAGCAGTTCTTC.

The V and J genes are TRBV28 and TRBJ2-1; the D is unclear. Per germline, CDR1 MDHEN and CDR2 SYDVKM. V lost 1 base and J lost 4, with 8 bases in between. This CDR3 region has 14 residues. The CDR3 region has the DNA TGTGCCAGCAGTTTATCGCCAGAATACAATGAGCAGTTCTTC. Translated, it gives CASSLSPEYNEQFF. The full variable domain, in which reference TRBV28 and TRBJ2-1 provide the parts outside the CDR3, is DVKVTQSSRYLVKRTGEKVFLECVQDMDHENMFWYRQDPGLGLRLIYFSYDVKMKEKGDIPEGYSVSREKKERFSLILESASTNQTSMYLCASSLSPEYNEQFFGPGTRLTVL.